This TCR beta chain was sequenced for a study of regulatory T cells in long-lasting Graves disease. Across the whole study: Persistent cases were those of Graves' disease that involved over 5 years of antithyroid drugs with positive TSH receptor antibodies.

To make TCR beta libraries, researchers used iRepertoire HTBI primers and Arm-PCR of CDR3 regions. TCRdb itself ran the multiplex PCR reads through MiXCR, one entry per CDR3 protein. Counted here are a few hundred thousand distinct CDR3 sequences, 23% occurring once; the ten biggest clones make up roughly 26%. This clonotype was observed many times. Time point described: persistent/refractory GD, antithyroid drugs over 5 years with positive TRAb. TCR sequences were obtained from RNA taken from PBMCs. The TCR originated in a female donor with Graves disease. The sample consisted of peripheral blood mononuclear cells (PBMCs), taken when the disease was refractory, from a patient treated with antithyroid drugs.

CDR3 residues: CASSVDRGTTEAFF. The CDR3 DNA reads TGTGCCAGCAGTGTAGACAGGGGGACTACTGAAGCTTTCTTT. The chain has TRBV28 and TRBJ1-1; TRBD1 agrees at 9 bases. The germline V gene has CDR1 MDHEN and CDR2 SYDVKM. This CDR3 is built from 14 residues. The ends lost 5 bases at V and 5 bases at J; junction bases unmatched: 6.